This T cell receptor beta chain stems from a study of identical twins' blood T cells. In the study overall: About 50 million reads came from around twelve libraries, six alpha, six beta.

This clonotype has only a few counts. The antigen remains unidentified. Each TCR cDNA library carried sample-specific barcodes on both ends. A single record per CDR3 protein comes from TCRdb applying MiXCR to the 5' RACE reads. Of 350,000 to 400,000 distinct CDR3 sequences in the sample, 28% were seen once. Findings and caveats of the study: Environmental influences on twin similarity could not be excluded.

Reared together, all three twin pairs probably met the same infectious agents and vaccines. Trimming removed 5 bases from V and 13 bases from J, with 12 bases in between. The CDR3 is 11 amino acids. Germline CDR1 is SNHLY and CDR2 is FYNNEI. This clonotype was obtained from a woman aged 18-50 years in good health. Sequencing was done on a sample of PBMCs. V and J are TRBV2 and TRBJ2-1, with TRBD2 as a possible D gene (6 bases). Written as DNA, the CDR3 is TGTGCCAGCAGTACCGGGACTCCTCAGTTCTTC. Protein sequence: CASSTGTPQFF.